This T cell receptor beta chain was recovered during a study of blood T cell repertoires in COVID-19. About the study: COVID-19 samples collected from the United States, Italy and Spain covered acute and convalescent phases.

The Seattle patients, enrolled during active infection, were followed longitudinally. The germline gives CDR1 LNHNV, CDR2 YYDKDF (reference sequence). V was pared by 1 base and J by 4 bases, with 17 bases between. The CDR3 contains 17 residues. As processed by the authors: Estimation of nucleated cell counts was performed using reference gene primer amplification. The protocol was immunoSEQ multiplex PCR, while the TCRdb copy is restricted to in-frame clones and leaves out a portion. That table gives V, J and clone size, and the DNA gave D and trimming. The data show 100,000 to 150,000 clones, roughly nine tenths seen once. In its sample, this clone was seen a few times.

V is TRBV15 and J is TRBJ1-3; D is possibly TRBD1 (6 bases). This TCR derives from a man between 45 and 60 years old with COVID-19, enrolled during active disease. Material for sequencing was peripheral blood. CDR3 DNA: TGTGCCACCAGCAGAGGTAAAACAGGGACACCAGGAAACACCATATATTTT. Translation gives CATSRGKTGTPGNTIYF.